The source of this TCR beta chain is a study of technical replicates of blood from a few donors. This CDR3 region has 13 residues. V gave up 5 bases and J gave up 8 bases, with 13 bases separating them. Germline V gene data show CDR1 as LNHDA and CDR2 as SQIVND (reference sequence). Generated by immunoSEQ multiplex PCR, the TCRdb table keeps only in-frame clones and is missing some. Here the sample spans tens of thousands of clones, about 94% being singletons. Material for sequencing was T cells isolated from PBMCs. The V call is TRBV19, the J call TRBJ1-3; D uncertain. The clonotype was recovered from a human donor in good health. The CDR3 loop is CASSAGTSYTIYF. For the CDR3, the DNA is TGTGCCAGTAGTGCGGGAACCTCTTACACCATATATTTT. Full variable domain (rest looked up from reference TRBV19 and TRBJ1-3): DGGITQSPKYLFRKEGQNVTLSCEQNLNHDAMYWYRQDPGQGLRLIYYSQIVNDFQKGDIAEGYSVSREKKESFPLTVTSAQKNPTAFYLCASSAGTSYTIYFGEGSWLTVV.